This is a list of T cell receptor beta chains from one sample in a study of T cell changes during pregnancy in multiple sclerosis. Generated by immunoSEQ multiplex PCR, the TCRdb table keeps only in-frame clones and is missing some. The table records around 69,000 clones, around 94% of them present only once. The sample in question was peripheral blood, obtained in the second trimester of pregnancy. The receptor set was obtained from a female donor in good health, enrolled as a control in a pregnancy study. Both conserved end residues are part of each CDR3. Each record gives: V gene, J gene, CDR3 protein.

>TRBV20-1|TRBJ1-1
CSAPVTEAFF
>TRBV9|TRBJ1-1
CASSVSGGTEAFF
>TRBV28|TRBJ1-2
CASSPRGPNARGDYGYTF
>TRBV6-5|TRBJ2-1
CASSYPATGKNEQFF
>TRBV29-1|TRBJ1-2
CSATGYYGYTF
>TRBV11-2|TRBJ1-1
CASSFTTGGLTEAFF
>TRBV6-4|TRBJ1-2
CASSDSTTGVYGYTF
>TRBV2|TRBJ2-2
CASSAEAGGSGELFF
>TRBV30|TRBJ2-3
CAWSQGSDTQYF
>TRBV9|TRBJ1-2
CASSPGGTVYGYTF
>TRBV5-8|TRBJ2-7
CASSLEGDLLSYEQYF
>TRBV9|TRBJ2-3
CASSVEGTSTDTQYF
>TRBV10-2|TRBJ1-5
CASSDKQGAYQPQHF
>TRBV7-2|TRBJ1-2
CASRPSGDYGYTF
>TRBV4-3|TRBJ2-5
CASSQRAGLRETQYF
>TRBV7-3|TRBJ2-1
CASSLTGTSTSYNEQFF
>TRBV28|TRBJ2-5
CASSLTQLTETQYF
>TRBV5-1|TRBJ1-4
CASSLDRGREKLFF
>TRBV9|TRBJ2-7
CASSVGTSGGAMVYEQYF
>TRBV5-1|TRBJ1-1
CASSLAGQNEAFF
>TRBV4-3|TRBJ2-1
CASSQLGQGMGEQFF
>TRBV7-9|TRBJ1-6
CASSPGQTPDSPLHF
>TRBV25-1|TRBJ1-5
CASSGQPNQPQHF
>TRBV6-1|TRBJ2-1
CASKLAGSSYNEQFF
>TRBV2|TRBJ2-7
CASRGGGGSYEQYF
>TRBV30|TRBJ1-2
CAWSRGGGAFYGYTF
>TRBV7-9|TRBJ1-1
CASTEARGDTEAFF
>TRBV4-3|TRBJ2-1
CASSQDGAGTYNEQFF
>TRBV6-1|TRBJ1-6
CASSDDAGYNSPLHF
>TRBV27|TRBJ2-3
CASSLTQPSTDTQYF
>TRBV29-1|TRBJ1-2
CSVVGNRAGYTF
>TRBV7-8|TRBJ2-1
CASMSGANYNEQFF
>TRBV27|TRBJ1-5
CASSSYRGRANQPQHF
>TRBV7-9|TRBJ2-3
CASSLPQGLGSDTQYF
>TRBV4-3|TRBJ2-5
CASSQRGGIQETQYF
>TRBV7-2|TRBJ2-7
CASGTGGMREQYF
>TRBV6-4|TRBJ1-3
CASSELLQGTTGNTIYF
>TRBV7-9|TRBJ2-5
CASSPPGKETQYF